The 5 T cell receptor beta chains below were found in one sample sequenced in a study of identical twins. MiXCR was run by TCRdb on the 5' RACE reads, yielding one entry per CDR3 protein. The sample contains a few hundred thousand distinct CDR3 sequences, around 8% of which appear only once. The sample was also linked to a second study, of yellow fever vaccine responses in identical twins.

Source material: CD8+ T cells sorted from blood. These receptors all come from a young woman in good health.

This clonotype was counted between two and nine times. The chain combines TRBV7-2 with TRBJ2-7, with 7 bases matching TRBD2. This CDR3 contains 15 residues. Germline CDR1 is SGHTA and CDR2 is FQGNSA. V shed 5 bases and J 3 bases; nucleotides not matched to a gene: 10. CDR3 residues: CASSAQLGRDYEQYF. CDR3 coding DNA: TGTGCCAGCAGCGCACAACTAGGGAGGGACTACGAGCAGTACTTC.

This clonotype has more than one count but fewer than ten. This chain connects TRBV9 to TRBJ2-7; no reliable D call. The V end lost 1 base, the J end lost 7 bases, and 6 bases lay between the germline ends. The CDR3 sequence is 11 residues long. From germline, CDR1 is SGDLS and CDR2 YYNGEE. The CDR3: CASSVNGEQYF. CDR3 DNA: TGTGCCAGCAGCGTAAATGGTGAGCAGTACTTC.

The V gene is TRBV28, the J gene TRBJ2-2, with TRBD1 matching over 8 bases. V lost 0 bases to trimming and J lost 1 base; unmatched junction nucleotides: 7. The length of the CDR3 is 18 residues. The germline V gene encodes CDR1 MDHEN and CDR2 SYDVKM. The CDR3 is CASSLWTGALLNTGELFF. The CDR3 DNA is TGTGCCAGCAGTTTATGGACAGGGGCCCTCCTGAACACCGGGGAGCTGTTTTTT.

The V and J genes are TRBV4-1 and TRBJ2-3; the D is unclear. The V end was cut by 2 bases, the J end by 0 bases, with 12 bases between. CDR1 and CDR2 from the germline V gene are MGHRA and YSYEKL. There are 16 residues in the CDR3. CDR3 nucleotides: TGCGCCAGCAGCCAATTTCAGGCACCTAGCACAGATACGCAGTATTTT. The encoded protein is CASSQFQAPSTDTQYF.

The chain joins TRBV6-2 or TRBV6-3 to TRBJ2-4, with D uncertain. The CDR3 has 12 residues. Germline V gene data show CDR1 as MNHEY and CDR2 as SVGEGT. V was cut by 2 bases and J by 6 bases, with 5 bases left in between. The CDR3 DNA follows: TGTGCCAGCAGTTACGGAGCAAACATTCAGTACTTC. Translation: CASSYGANIQYF.